The 10 T cell receptor beta chains below come from one sample, sequenced in a study of T-cell reconstitution after alpha-beta-depleted transplantation in children. Preparation of the TCRbeta library was carried out with unique molecular identifiers. One entry per CDR3 protein results from TCRdb running MiXCR on the PCR reads. This sample carries a few hundred thousand distinct CDR3 sequences, 7.5% to 10% of them seen once, and the ten largest clones take around 5%. The sample in question was PBMCs from the stem cell graft donor, obtained from the stem cell graft. Receptors were obtained from a human donor who donated a stem cell graft to a child with SCID.

This clonotype was recorded many times. CDR3 sequence (DNA): TGTGCCAGCGCTGGGGAGGGTAGTTCACCCCTCCACTTT. Translation gives CASAGEGSSPLHF. The genes are TRBV11-1 and TRBJ1-6, with D unclear. V lost 8 bases, J lost 9 bases, and 14 bases lay in between. This CDR3 is built from 13 residues. CDR1 and CDR2 (germline): SGHAT, FQDESV (reference sequence).

There are many counts of this clonotype. The J gene is TRBJ1-5, the V gene TRBV7-2; the D is unclear. Germline V gene lookup returns CDR1 SGHTA and CDR2 FQGNSA. V shed 6 bases and J shed 6 bases, with 15 bases lying between them. The CDR3 is 14 residues long. The CDR3 region is CASRRNPGSQPQHF. The CDR3 DNA reads TGTGCCAGCAGGCGAAATCCCGGGAGTCAGCCCCAGCATTTT.

This clonotype was counted many times. This chain uses TRBV7-9 with TRBJ2-2; the D is unclear. The CDR3 is made up of 14 amino acids. Germline lookup yields CDR1 SEHNR and CDR2 FQNEAQ (reference sequence). Trimming removed 5 bases at V and 3 bases at J, with 10 bases between. The DNA for the CDR3 is TGTGCCAGCAGCCCCCGTGACGACACCGGGGAGCTGTTTTTT. This codes for CASSPRDDTGELFF.

This clonotype was counted at least ten times. The J gene is TRBJ1-1, the V gene TRBV5-1; a possible D gene is TRBD1 (6 bases). Germline CDR1 reads SGHRS; CDR2 reads YFSETQ. V lost 4 bases, J lost 3 bases, and 13 bases lay in between. The CDR3 is 14 residues long. The CDR3 sequence is CASSPLQGYTEAFF. The CDR3 DNA is TGCGCCAGCAGCCCCCTACAGGGTTACACTGAAGCTTTCTTT.

This clonotype was counted ten times or more. The J gene is TRBJ2-7, the V gene TRBV18; D might be TRBD1 (6 bases). Trimming removed 0 bases from V and 2 bases from J, with 8 bases in between. This CDR3 spans 14 amino acids. Germline loops: CDR1 KGHSH, CDR2 LQKENI. CDR3 amino acids: CASSPPDRPYEQYF. The CDR3 DNA reads as TGTGCCAGCTCACCACCGGACAGACCCTACGAGCAGTACTTC.

This clonotype has at least ten counts. The chain has TRBV12-3 or TRBV12-4 and TRBJ2-1; TRBD2 matches at 13 bases. V gave up 4 bases and J gave up 7 bases; unmatched junction bases: 13. The CDR3 extends over 18 amino acids. This CDR3 is CASSSPRRLAGGKNEQFF. Written as DNA, the CDR3 is TGTGCCAGCAGTTCCCCTCGGAGACTAGCGGGGGGTAAGAATGAGCAGTTCTTC.

This clonotype was observed many times. The J gene is TRBJ2-7, the V gene TRBV5-1; 10 nucleotides align to TRBD1. Looked up from germline, CDR1 is SGHRS and CDR2 is YFSETQ. With V trimmed by 4 bases and J by 3 bases, 7 bases remained unmatched. The CDR3 has 15 residues. The CDR3 region is CASSHGTGENYEQYF. CDR3 DNA sequence: TGCGCCAGCAGCCACGGGACAGGGGAAAACTACGAGCAGTACTTC. Using reference TRBV5-1 and TRBJ2-7 for the parts outside the CDR3, the full variable domain is KAGVTQTPRYLIKTRGQQVTLSCSPISGHRSVSWYQQTPGQGLQFLFEYFSETQRNKGNFPGRFSGRQFSNSRSEMNVSTLELGDSALYLCASSHGTGENYEQYFGPGTRLTVT.

This clonotype came up many times. V is TRBV20-1 and J is TRBJ2-3, with 8 bases aligning to TRBD2. The CDR3 consists of 16 residues. Trimming cost V 3 bases and J 6 bases; bases outside gene matches: 14. Germline V CDR1 and CDR2: DFQATT, SNEGSKA (reference sequence). CDR3 region: CSASSGLAGSLDTQYF. The CDR3, as DNA: TGCAGTGCTAGCTCCGGCCTAGCGGGTTCTCTGGATACGCAGTATTTT.

V usage is TRBV5-1 and J usage is TRBJ2-3; the match to TRBD2 covers 9 bases. In germline, CDR1 is SGHRS, CDR2 YFSETQ. The length of the CDR3 is 15 residues. J was trimmed by 4 bases and V by 4 bases; bases with no gene match: 7. The CDR3 region has the DNA TGCGCCAGCAGCAAAGTAGCGGGGGTAGCAGATACGCAGTATTTT. Translated: CASSKVAGVADTQYF. The full variable domain, in which reference TRBV5-1 and TRBJ2-3 provide the parts outside the CDR3, is KAGVTQTPRYLIKTRGQQVTLSCSPISGHRSVSWYQQTPGQGLQFLFEYFSETQRNKGNFPGRFSGRQFSNSRSEMNVSTLELGDSALYLCASSKVAGVADTQYFGPGTRLTVL.

This clonotype was seen ten or more times. This sequence joins TRBV12-3 or TRBV12-4 and TRBJ1-4; 7 nucleotides align to TRBD1. The CDR3 runs to 15 residues. Germline trimming cut 1 base from V and 10 bases from J; bases unmatched to any gene: 9. The DNA of the CDR3 is TGTGCCAGCAGTTTAGGAGGGACAGCGCTAGGAAAACTGTTTTTT. Amino acids: CASSLGGTALGKLFF.